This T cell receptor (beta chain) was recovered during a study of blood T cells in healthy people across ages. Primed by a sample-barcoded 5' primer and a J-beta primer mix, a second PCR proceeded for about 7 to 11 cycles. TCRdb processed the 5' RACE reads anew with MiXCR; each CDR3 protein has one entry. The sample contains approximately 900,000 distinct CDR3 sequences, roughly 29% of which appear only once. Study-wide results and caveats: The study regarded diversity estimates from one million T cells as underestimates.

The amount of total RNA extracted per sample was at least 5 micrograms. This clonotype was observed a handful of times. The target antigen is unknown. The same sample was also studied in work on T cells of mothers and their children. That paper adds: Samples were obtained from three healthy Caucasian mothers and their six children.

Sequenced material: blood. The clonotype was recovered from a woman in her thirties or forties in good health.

Here the CDR3 DNA reads TGTGCCAGTAGTCCGCCCGGGACAGGGGGCCGTACCCAGCATTTT. It yields the protein CASSPPGTGGRTQHF. The J gene is TRBJ1-5, the V gene TRBV19; 12 positions match TRBD1. Germline CDR1 and CDR2: LNHDA and SQIVND (reference sequence). J lost 11 bases, V lost 5 bases, and 10 bases had no gene match. The CDR3 is 15 amino acids.